The T cell receptor beta chain described here comes from a study of blood T cell repertoires in COVID-19. The overall study: T cells, B-cell-depleted T cells, or PBMCs provided the cDNA or gDNA that served as material.

This table comes from immunoSEQ multiplex PCR, and its TCRdb copy is limited to in-frame clones, with some not included. The sample records 87,000 or so clones, around 85% being singletons. V lost 7 bases and J lost 4, with 11 bases in between. CDR1 is LNHDA, CDR2 SQIVND, per germline (reference sequence). This CDR3 contains 13 residues. The chain is built from TRBV19 and TRBJ2-1, with D possibly TRBD2 on 6 matching bases. The receptor comes from a woman aged 80 or over with active or convalescent COVID-19. Input material: peripheral blood. CDR3 nucleotides: TGTGCCAGTAAGGGAGGAGGATACAATGAGCAGTTCTTC. It encodes CASKGGGYNEQFF.